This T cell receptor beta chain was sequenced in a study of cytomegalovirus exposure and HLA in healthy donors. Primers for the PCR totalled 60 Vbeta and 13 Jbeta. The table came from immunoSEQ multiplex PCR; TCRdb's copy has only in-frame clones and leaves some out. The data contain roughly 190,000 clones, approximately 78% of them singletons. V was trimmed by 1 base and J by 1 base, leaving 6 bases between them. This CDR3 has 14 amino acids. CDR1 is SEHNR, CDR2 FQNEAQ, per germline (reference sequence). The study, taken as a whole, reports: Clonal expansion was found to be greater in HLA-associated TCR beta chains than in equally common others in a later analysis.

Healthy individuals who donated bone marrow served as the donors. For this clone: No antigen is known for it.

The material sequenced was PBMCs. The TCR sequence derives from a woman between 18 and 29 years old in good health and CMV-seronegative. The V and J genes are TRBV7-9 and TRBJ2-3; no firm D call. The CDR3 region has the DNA TGTGCCAGCAGCTTAGGGGCGCGCACAGATACGCAGTATTTT. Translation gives CASSLGARTDTQYF. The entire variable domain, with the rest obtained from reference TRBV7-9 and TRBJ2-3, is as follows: DTGVSQNPRHKITKRGQNVTFRCDPISEHNRLYWYRQTLGQGPEFLTYFQNEAQLEKSRLLSDRFSAERPKGSFSTLEIQRTEQGDSAMYLCASSLGARTDTQYFGPGTRLTVL.